The rows below give T cell receptor beta chains drawn from one sample of a study of blood T cell repertoires in COVID-19. Sequencing used immunoSEQ multiplex PCR; TCRdb keeps in-frame clones, though not all of them. Among about 170,000 clones listed, more than 85% were seen once. Sequenced sample: peripheral blood. These receptors all come from a woman older than 75 in a cohort sampled during active or convalescent COVID-19. Both conserved end residues are part of each CDR3. Each record gives: clone size, J gene, V gene, D gene, CDR3 protein, CDR3 DNA. D genes are given only for firm matches. Not every row has a clone size; where given, it reads once, few, many or a size class.

size: -
J: TRBJ1-1
V: TRBV29-1
D: -
CDR3: CSARREGDTEAFF
DNA: TGCAGCGCGCGCCGAGAAGGGGACACTGAAGCTTTCTTT

size: -
J: TRBJ2-5
V: TRBV3-1/TRBV3-2
D: TRBD2
CDR3: CASSDASGKETQYF
DNA: TGTGCCAGCAGCGATGCTAGCGGGAAAGAGACCCAGTACTTC

size: once
J: TRBJ2-5
V: TRBV7-2
D: -
CDR3: CASSFHSYQETQYF
DNA: TGTGCCAGCAGCTTTCACTCGTACCAAGAGACCCAGTACTTC

size: once
J: TRBJ2-7
V: TRBV29-1
D: TRBD1
CDR3: CSVADRMSSYEQYF
DNA: TGCAGCGTCGCGGACAGGATGAGCTCCTACGAGCAGTACTTC

size: -
J: TRBJ2-1
V: TRBV7-8
D: -
CDR3: CASSLYVAEANEQFF
DNA: TGTGCCAGCAGCTTGTATGTAGCGGAGGCAAATGAGCAGTTCTTC

size: -
J: TRBJ2-1
V: TRBV19
D: TRBD2
CDR3: CASSIVRAGVSYNEQFF
DNA: TGTGCCAGTAGTATCGTCCGAGCGGGAGTATCCTACAATGAGCAGTTCTTC

size: few
J: TRBJ2-7
V: TRBV6-2/TRBV6-3
D: -
CDR3: CASSYSPRFYEQYF
DNA: TGTGCCAGCAGTTACTCGCCTAGGTTCTACGAGCAGTACTTC

size: few
J: TRBJ2-2
V: TRBV24-1
D: -
CDR3: CATSDLRDSPDFGELFF
DNA: TGTGCCACCAGTGATTTAAGGGACTCCCCAGACTTCGGGGAGCTGTTTTTT

size: -
J: TRBJ2-5
V: TRBV2
D: -
CDR3: CASSGEYQETQYF
DNA: TGTGCCAGCAGTGGGGAGTATCAAGAGACCCAGTACTTC

size: -
J: TRBJ1-2
V: TRBV18
D: -
CDR3: CASSPLLDTSKGYTF
DNA: TGTGCCAGCTCACCCCTCTTGGACACGTCAAAGGGCTACACCTTC

size: -
J: TRBJ2-2
V: TRBV11-3
D: TRBD1
CDR3: CASSIGQGAGTGELFF
DNA: TGTGCCAGCAGCATAGGACAGGGGGCTGGCACCGGGGAGCTGTTTTTT

size: -
J: TRBJ1-1
V: TRBV11-2
D: TRBD1
CDR3: CACSIGDRNTEAFF
DNA: TGTGCCTGTAGCATTGGGGACAGGAACACTGAAGCTTTCTTT

size: -
J: TRBJ2-2
V: TRBV19
D: TRBD1
CDR3: CASSIVTGTVSTGELFF
DNA: TGTGCCAGTAGTATAGTGACAGGGACGGTGAGCACCGGGGAGCTGTTTTTT

size: -
J: TRBJ1-1
V: TRBV11-3
D: -
CDR3: CASSFSGAEAFF
DNA: TGTGCCAGCAGCTTTTCGGGGGCTGAAGCTTTCTTT

size: -
J: TRBJ1-3
V: TRBV6-4
D: -
CDR3: CASLSRGRTPGNTIYF
DNA: TGTGCCAGCCTCAGTCGGGGGAGGACGCCCGGAAACACCATATATTTT

size: -
J: TRBJ2-5
V: TRBV24-1
D: TRBD1
CDR3: CATSEGRDRGLGETQYF
DNA: TGTGCCACCAGTGAGGGGAGGGACAGGGGGCTTGGAGAGACCCAGTACTTC

size: -
J: TRBJ2-7
V: TRBV27
D: TRBD2
CDR3: CASSSTVAGGEQYF
DNA: TGTGCCAGCAGTTCCACCGTTGCGGGGGGCGAGCAGTACTTC

size: once
J: TRBJ2-1
V: TRBV10-1
D: TRBD2
CDR3: CASSGTSGRTYNEQFF
DNA: TGCGCCAGCAGTGGGACTAGCGGGCGGACCTACAATGAGCAGTTCTTC

size: -
J: TRBJ1-2
V: TRBV2
D: -
CDR3: CASRWGGYGYTF
DNA: TGTGCCAGCAGATGGGGCGGCTATGGCTACACCTTC

size: -
J: TRBJ2-5
V: TRBV7-6
D: TRBD2
CDR3: CASSLQGLAGGPVDLETQYF
DNA: TGTGCCAGCAGCTTACAGGGACTAGCGGGAGGGCCAGTTGATTTAGAGACCCAGTACTTC

size: -
J: TRBJ2-1
V: TRBV19
D: TRBD2
CDR3: CASSPWTSGGYEQFF
DNA: TGTGCCAGTAGTCCATGGACTAGCGGGGGGTATGAGCAGTTCTTC

size: -
J: TRBJ2-3
V: TRBV10-1
D: -
CDR3: CASSESTGVPGDTQYF
DNA: TGCGCCAGCAGTGAGTCGACGGGGGTCCCAGGGGATACGCAGTATTTT

size: -
J: TRBJ1-4
V: TRBV6-6
D: -
CDR3: CASNPGTRPNTEKLFF
DNA: TGTGCCAGCAACCCCGGGACACGTCCTAATACAGAAAAACTGTTTTTT